The entry that follows covers one T cell receptor beta chain sequence. Its antigen is still unknown. The input lacks base qualities; no much larger clone sits a single base away. The cohort was made up of 650 to 700 healthy bone marrow donors. Cohort members were all nominally healthy when sampled, although unrecorded immune exposures were likely present. The donor was CMV seronegative and was included in the group of 352 seronegative cohort members. A peripheral blood sample was collected from each donor, and TCR beta sequencing was performed on peripheral blood mononuclear cells. The Qiagen DNeasy Blood Extraction Kit was used to extract genomic DNA from the blood cell samples. The entry originates in a study of cytomegalovirus exposure and HLA in healthy donors (dated by TCRdb to 2015 to 2018). Regarding the complete study: An earlier analysis of around 600 of the donors reported 250 to 300 Gb of sequence data and roughly 100 million unique TCR beta sequences from some 180 million T cells. In a later genetic analysis, genome-wide SNP genotypes for 398 of the 666 donors were used, and that subset was treated as a discovery cohort. To predict cytomegalovirus infection status, the study combined high-throughput TCR immunosequencing, statistical association of individual TCRs with disease status, and machine learning. Because of strong linkage in the cohort, roughly five DR-DQ haplotypes were treated as single units for association and clustering. Along with the approximately 700-subject first cohort, a separate validation cohort of roughly 110 different subjects was used. The T cell repertoires of about 700 subjects were profiled by immunosequencing and related to cytomegalovirus serostatus. In an earlier analysis of roughly 580 of the donors, high-throughput TCR beta sequencing was used to judge whether each TCR beta V gene segment behaved as functional or pseudogenic. The study aimed to test whether signatures of past pathogen exposure could be identified by cataloging public T cell receptors. Across some 400 genotyped donors of the cohort, an average of approximately 220,000 unique TCR beta nucleotide sequences per donor were sequenced, and around 19% of those sequences were non-productive. Class I and class II HLA loci were covered by the typing at four-digit resolution. Of the roughly 410 genotyped donors, 75% to 85% were placed in the genetic ancestry cluster associated with self-reported Caucasian donors. About 280 gigabases of sequencing data and about 92 million unique TCR sequences made up an early release that covered 500 to 650 HLA-typed donors. Alongside the repertoire data, information on donor age, sex, ethnicity and CMV serostatus was compiled. The later analysis used no new phenotypic data to find candidate immune exposures, relying instead on TCR beta sequences and their occurrence across donors. A later analysis re-examined previously published TCR beta repertoires from more than 650 donors and added high-resolution HLA genotyping to investigate patterns of TCR occurrence. The number of typed donors differed by locus: about 620-630 for A, B, C, DRB1 and DQB1; 500 to 550 for DQA1; 606 for DPA1; and roughly 490 for DPB1. All discovery cohort repertoires had been generated on a single sequencing platform. General study outcomes and caveats: Because some donors lacked HLA typing at each locus, the association tests relied only on the typed subset. Correlated functional status among segregating V segments might be attributable to linkage disequilibrium, but an unknown experimental factor could not be ruled out. A later analysis found that TCR association rates varied across HLA loci, with DRB1 alleles showing the most associated TCRs and HLA-C alleles the fewest. In an earlier analysis of over 550 of the donors, most TCR beta V segments were observed in productive rearrangements about 87% or about 30% of the time, broadly matching IMGT annotations. In both the original and validation cohorts, the classifier was reported to diagnose cytomegalovirus status with high specificity and sensitivity. Because counts were too low, approximately 15 rarely observed V segments, including chromosome 9 orphons, were excluded from the earlier analysis of around 640 of the donors. This cohort had only TCR beta chains sequenced, and the lack of alpha or paired-chain data limited which features could be detected. Across donors, most TCR sequences were observed very rarely, whereas some public TCRs were present in many individuals. A later analysis associated 16,951 TCR beta sequences with specific HLA alleles at a false discovery rate of 0.05. V-gene and J-gene trimming of TCR beta chains was associated with a missense DCLRE1C variant in a later genetic analysis, and the association was replicated in an independent cohort. The study gave a list of 150 to 200 TCR beta chains associated with cytomegalovirus. Compared with equally common non-associated chains, HLA-associated TCR beta chains in a later analysis were more clonally expanded and had lower generation probabilities. Strong co-occurrence of HLA alleles, especially DR and DQ, made assigning TCR associations to individual alleles difficult. According to a later analysis, parvovirus B19, influenza, CMV and Epstein-Barr virus appeared linked to several top co-occurrence clusters. In vitro tests confirmed that a few of the cytomegalovirus-associated TCR beta chains recognize cytomegalovirus antigens. A cluster of highly shared sequence variants was judged likely to be a technical artifact of the sequencing pipeline. Sequencing depth was assumed to be roughly uniform across donors in the presence/absence analyses, though that assumption may not hold. A further reported finding was that TCR beta sequences accurately predicted the HLA-A and HLA-B alleles for most subjects in the first cohort. In a later analysis, most CMV-associated TCR beta chains were found to appear HLA-restricted, with HLA associations seemingly driven largely by CMV exposure. The authors suggested that the approach could potentially be generalized to other disease states and immunological phenotypes. Immune exposure information for the cohort was limited to CMV serostatus. Some IMGT-functional V segments, including TRBV6-2 and TRBV6-3, could not be told apart with the 87-base-pair reads, so those segments were excluded. According to a later genetic analysis, donors in an Asian-associated ancestry cluster had fewer N-insertions in productive TCRs than the approximately 650-donor mean.

Library generation was performed with the immunoSEQ multiplex PCR assay. The multiplex PCR relied on a mix of 60 forward primers for TCR Vbeta segments and 13 reverse primers for TCR Jbeta segments. The CDR3 region of rearranged TCR beta genes was amplified from genomic DNA by a multiplex PCR assay. The Illumina HiSeq System was used to sequence the amplified TCR beta libraries as 87-base-pair reads. The paper's data handling went like this. A later analysis counted approximately 76 million unique TCR beta chains across the approximately 700 repertoires, and roughly 9.9 million of these chains were shared by at least two donors. To remove PCR and sequencing errors, raw reads were error-corrected and collapsed into unique sequences using a nearest-neighbor algorithm that merged closely related sequences. CDR3 sequences were aligned to IMGT reference sequences to assign V, D and J gene segments. For a sequence to be retained, at least a six-nucleotide match to both a V gene segment and a J gene segment was required. Rearrangements were called productive when the CDR3 lacked stop codons and stayed in frame with V and J; all others were non-productive. Following IMGT convention, CDR3 was defined as the stretch from the second conserved V-encoded cysteine up to the conserved J-encoded phenylalanine. The earlier analysis of about 570 of the donors excluded any sequence lacking an unambiguous match to a single V gene segment. An earlier analysis of around 600 of the donors classified V segments as functional when productive rearrangements were above 56.7% and as segregating when the standard deviation between donors was above 5%. A statistical classification framework was developed to diagnose cytomegalovirus status using the catalog of TCR beta chain sequences. In a later analysis, TCR nucleotide sequences were compared against IMGT/GENE-DB human TR gene sequences so that V and J genes could be assigned. The TCRdist pipeline was used in a later analysis to assign CDR3 sequences and most-parsimonious VDJ recombination scenarios. A later analysis defined each TCR beta chain by its CDR3 amino acid sequence plus V-gene family, and excluded reads lacking a unique V-gene family. A later analysis removed 500 to 600 highly shared, low-generation-probability nucleotide sequences to deal with suspected cross-contamination and a sequencing artifact. For each public chain, a later analysis derived a clonal expansion index from normalized ranks of inferred template counts within each repertoire. In a later analysis, generation probabilities were computed with a VDJ recombination model fitted to out-of-frame rearrangements, and the resulting probabilities were checked against IGoR. In a later analysis, TCR-TCR, TCR-HLA and TCR-CMV co-occurrence was scored with hypergeometric tests, and a repertoire-size bias correction was applied to TCR pairs. A later analysis estimated false discovery rates by permuting HLA or CMV assignments 20 times. In a later analysis, co-occurring TCRs were grouped using DBSCAN, and TCRdist sequence similarity was added for clustering within HLA-allele-positive subsets. Co-occurrence clustering excluded repertoires with fewer than 30,000 or more than 120,000 public chains, plus five with anomalous nucleotide sharing. The source is immuneACCESS, and TCRdb retained only in-frame sequences with V and J called. Part of the clones is not carried over; for the studies checked, unresolved V genes explain less than half of this, and the remainder is unexplained. Clone size and the V and J calls come from that table; the DNA yielded D and trimming. The sample table shows more than 110,000 clones, and almost 80% are seen once. Approximately 0.9% of the sample rests with the top ten.

V loses 0 bases of germline sequence and J loses 2 bases, and the interval between the two ends is 13 bases. The CDR3 runs 16 amino acids, cysteine and phenylalanine included. Only the CDR3 DNA is retained, 48 bases long and in frame from the first base. The germline V gene (reference sequence) specifies LNHNV as CDR1 and YYDKDF as CDR2. The receptor comes from a man between 18 and 29 years old in good health and CMV-seronegative. Sequenced: PBMCs. The V and J genes are TRBV15 and TRBJ1-2, with TRBD1 as a weak D call on 5 bases. The nucleotides are TGTGCCACCAGCAGAGATCTGGCAGGGCCAAACTATGGCTACACCTTC. It is translated as CATSRDLAGPNYGYTF.